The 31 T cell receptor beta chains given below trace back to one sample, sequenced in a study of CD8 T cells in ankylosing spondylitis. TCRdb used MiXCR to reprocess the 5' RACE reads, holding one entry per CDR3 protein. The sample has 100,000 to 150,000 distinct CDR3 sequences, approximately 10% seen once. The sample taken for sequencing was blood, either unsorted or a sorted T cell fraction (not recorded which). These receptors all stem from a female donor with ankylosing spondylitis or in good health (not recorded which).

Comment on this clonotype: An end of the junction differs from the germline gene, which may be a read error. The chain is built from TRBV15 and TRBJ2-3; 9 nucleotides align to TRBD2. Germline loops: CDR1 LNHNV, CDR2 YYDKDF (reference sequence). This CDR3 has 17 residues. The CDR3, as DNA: TGTGCCACCAGCAAAGCGATCCAGAGCGGGAGGACAGATACGCTGTATTTT. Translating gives CATSKAIQSGRTDTLYF. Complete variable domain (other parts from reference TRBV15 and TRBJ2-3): DAMVIQNPRYQVTQFGKPVTLSCSQTLNHNVMYWYQQKSSQAPKLLFHYYDKDFNNEADTPDNFQSRRPNTSFCFLDIRSPGLGDTAMYLCATSKAIQSGRTDTLYFGPGTRLTVL.

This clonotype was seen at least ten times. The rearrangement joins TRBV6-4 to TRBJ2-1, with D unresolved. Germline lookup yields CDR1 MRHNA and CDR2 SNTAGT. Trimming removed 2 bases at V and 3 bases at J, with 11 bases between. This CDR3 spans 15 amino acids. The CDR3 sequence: CASSDKTAGYNEQFF. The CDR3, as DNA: TGTGCCAGCAGTGACAAAACGGCAGGCTACAATGAGCAGTTCTTC.

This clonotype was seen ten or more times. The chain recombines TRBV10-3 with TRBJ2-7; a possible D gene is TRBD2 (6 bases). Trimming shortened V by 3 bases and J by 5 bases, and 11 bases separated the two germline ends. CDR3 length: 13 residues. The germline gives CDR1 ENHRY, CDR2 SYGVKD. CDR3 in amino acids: CAISERWGDEQYF. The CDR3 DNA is TGTGCCATCAGTGAACGATGGGGGGACGAGCAGTACTTC.

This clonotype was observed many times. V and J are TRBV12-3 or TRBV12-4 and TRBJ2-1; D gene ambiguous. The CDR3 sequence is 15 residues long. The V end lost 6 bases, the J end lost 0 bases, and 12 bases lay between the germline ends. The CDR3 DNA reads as TGTGCCAGCAGATCCCCATATAACTCCTACAATGAGCAGTTCTTC. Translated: CASRSPYNSYNEQFF.

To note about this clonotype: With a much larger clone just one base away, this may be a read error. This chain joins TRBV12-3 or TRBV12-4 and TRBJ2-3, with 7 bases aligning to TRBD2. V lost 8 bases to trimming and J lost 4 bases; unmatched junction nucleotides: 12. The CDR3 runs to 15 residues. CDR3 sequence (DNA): TGTGCCAGCCGTCTGGGGGGGGGATCCCCAGATACGCAGTATTTT. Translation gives CASRLGGGSPDTQYF.

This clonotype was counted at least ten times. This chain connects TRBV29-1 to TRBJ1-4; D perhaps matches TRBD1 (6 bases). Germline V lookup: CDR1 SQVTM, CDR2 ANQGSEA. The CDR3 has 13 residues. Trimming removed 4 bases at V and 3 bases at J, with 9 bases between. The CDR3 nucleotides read TGCAGCGTTGTTGCAGGGGCTAATGAAAAACTGTTTTTT. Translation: CSVVAGANEKLFF.

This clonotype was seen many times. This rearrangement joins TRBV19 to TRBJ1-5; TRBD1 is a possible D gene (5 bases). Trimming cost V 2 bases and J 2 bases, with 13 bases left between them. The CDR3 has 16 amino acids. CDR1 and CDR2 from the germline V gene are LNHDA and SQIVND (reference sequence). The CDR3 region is CASSITGTGGNQPQHF. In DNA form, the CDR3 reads TGTGCCAGTAGTATAACCGGAACAGGTGGCAATCAGCCCCAGCATTTT.

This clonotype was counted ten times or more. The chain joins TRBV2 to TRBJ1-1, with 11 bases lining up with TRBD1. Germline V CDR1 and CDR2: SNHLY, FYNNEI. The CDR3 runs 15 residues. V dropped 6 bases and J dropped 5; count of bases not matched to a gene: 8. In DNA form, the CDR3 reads TGTGCCAGCAGGAGGACAGGGGGCCGAGGAACTGAAGCTTTCTTT. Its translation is CASRRTGGRGTEAFF.

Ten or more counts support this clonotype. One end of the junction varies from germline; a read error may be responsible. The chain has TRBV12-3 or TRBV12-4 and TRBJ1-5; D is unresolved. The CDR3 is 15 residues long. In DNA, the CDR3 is TGTGCCAGCAGCTTAGGGCCTGCGGCGTGGCAGCCCCAGCATTTT. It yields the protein CASSLGPAAWQPQHF.

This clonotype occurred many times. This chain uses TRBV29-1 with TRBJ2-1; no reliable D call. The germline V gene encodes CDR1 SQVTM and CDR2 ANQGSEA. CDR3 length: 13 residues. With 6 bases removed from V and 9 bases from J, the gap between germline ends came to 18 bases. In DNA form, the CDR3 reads TGCAGCGTCGTCAGGACCCCTCTGGGTGAGCAGTTCTTC. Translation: CSVVRTPLGEQFF.

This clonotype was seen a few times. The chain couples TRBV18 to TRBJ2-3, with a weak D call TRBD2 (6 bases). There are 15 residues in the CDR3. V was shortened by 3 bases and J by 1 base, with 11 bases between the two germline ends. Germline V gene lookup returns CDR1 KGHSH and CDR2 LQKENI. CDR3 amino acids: CASSPVGRGTDTQYF. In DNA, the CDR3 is TGTGCCAGCTCACCGGTCGGGAGAGGCACAGATACGCAGTATTTT.

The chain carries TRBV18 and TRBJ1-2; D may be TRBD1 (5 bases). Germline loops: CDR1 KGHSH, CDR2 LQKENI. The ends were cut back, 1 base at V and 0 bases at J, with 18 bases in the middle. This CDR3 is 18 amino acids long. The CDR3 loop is CASSPRDLGPNTNYGYTF. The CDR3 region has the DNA TGTGCCAGCTCACCACGCGATCTGGGGCCGAATACTAACTATGGCTACACCTTC.

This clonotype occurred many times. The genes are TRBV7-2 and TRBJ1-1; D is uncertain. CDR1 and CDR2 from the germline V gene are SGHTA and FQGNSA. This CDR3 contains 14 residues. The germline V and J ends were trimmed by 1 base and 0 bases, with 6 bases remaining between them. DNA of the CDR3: TGTGCCAGCAGCTTAGTGTCGGTGAACACTGAAGCTTTCTTT. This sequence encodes CASSLVSVNTEAFF. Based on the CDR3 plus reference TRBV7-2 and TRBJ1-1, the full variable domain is GAGVSQSPSNKVTEKGKDVELRCDPISGHTALYWYRQSLGQGLEFLIYFQGNSAPDKSGLPSDRFSAERTGGSVSTLTIQRTQQEDSAVYLCASSLVSVNTEAFFGQGTRLTVV.

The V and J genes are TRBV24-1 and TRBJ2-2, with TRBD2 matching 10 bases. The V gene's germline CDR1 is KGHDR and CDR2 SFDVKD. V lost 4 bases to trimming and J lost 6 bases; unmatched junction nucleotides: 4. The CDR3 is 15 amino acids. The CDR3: CATSDSSGRAGELFF. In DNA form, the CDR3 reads TGTGCCACCAGTGACTCTAGCGGGAGAGCCGGGGAGCTGTTTTTT.

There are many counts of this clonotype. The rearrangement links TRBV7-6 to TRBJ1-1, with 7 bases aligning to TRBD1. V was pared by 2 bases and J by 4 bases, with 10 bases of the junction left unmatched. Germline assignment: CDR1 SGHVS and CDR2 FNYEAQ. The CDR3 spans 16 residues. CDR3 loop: CASSLYQTGTVTEAFF. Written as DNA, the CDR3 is TGTGCCAGCAGCTTATATCAGACAGGGACGGTCACTGAAGCTTTCTTT.

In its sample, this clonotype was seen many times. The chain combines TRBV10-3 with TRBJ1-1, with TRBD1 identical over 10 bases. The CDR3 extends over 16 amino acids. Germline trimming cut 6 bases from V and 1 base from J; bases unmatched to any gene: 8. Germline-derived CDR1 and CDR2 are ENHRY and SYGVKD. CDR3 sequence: CAISPRDRGPNTEAFF. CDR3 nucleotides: TGTGCCATCAGCCCCCGGGACAGGGGACCGAACACTGAAGCTTTCTTT.

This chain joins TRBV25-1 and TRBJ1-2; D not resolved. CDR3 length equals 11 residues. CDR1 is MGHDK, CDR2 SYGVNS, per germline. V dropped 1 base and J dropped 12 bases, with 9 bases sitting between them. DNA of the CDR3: TGTGCCAGCAGTGAATGGGGTCGCCACACCTTC. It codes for CASSEWGRHTF.

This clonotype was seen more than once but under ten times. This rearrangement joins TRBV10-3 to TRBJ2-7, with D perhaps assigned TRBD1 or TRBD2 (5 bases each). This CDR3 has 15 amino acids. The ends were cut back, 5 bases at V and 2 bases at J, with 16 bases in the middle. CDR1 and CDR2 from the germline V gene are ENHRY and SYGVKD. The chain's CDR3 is CAISNAGTATYEQYF. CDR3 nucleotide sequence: TGTGCCATCAGTAATGCCGGGACGGCCACCTACGAGCAGTACTTC.

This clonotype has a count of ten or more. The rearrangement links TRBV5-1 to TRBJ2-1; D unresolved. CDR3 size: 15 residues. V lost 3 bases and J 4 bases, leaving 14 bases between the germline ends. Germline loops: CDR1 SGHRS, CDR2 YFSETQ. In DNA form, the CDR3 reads TGCGCCAGCAGCTCGGCATATCCCATTTACAATGAGCAGTTCTTC. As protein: CASSSAYPIYNEQFF.

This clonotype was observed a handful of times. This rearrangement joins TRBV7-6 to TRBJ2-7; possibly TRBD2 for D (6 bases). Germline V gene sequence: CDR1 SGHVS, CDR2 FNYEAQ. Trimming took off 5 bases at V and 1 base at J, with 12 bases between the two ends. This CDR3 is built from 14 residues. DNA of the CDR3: TGTGCCAGCAGCCCGTGGGAGGCGTCCTACGAGCAGTACTTC. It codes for CASSPWEASYEQYF.

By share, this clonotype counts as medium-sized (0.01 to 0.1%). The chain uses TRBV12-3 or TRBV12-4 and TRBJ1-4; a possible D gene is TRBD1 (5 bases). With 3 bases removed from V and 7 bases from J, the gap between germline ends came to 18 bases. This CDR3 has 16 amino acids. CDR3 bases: TGTGCCAGCAGTTTCGCAGGGAGGGCCGTAGGTGAAAAACTGTTTTTT. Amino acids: CASSFAGRAVGEKLFF.

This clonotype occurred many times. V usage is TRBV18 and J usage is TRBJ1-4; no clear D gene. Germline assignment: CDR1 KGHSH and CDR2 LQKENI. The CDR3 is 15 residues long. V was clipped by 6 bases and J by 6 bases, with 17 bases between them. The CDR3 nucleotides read TGTGCCAGCTCGCAGACGGGGTATGAGGATGAAAAACTGTTTTTT. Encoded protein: CASSQTGYEDEKLFF.

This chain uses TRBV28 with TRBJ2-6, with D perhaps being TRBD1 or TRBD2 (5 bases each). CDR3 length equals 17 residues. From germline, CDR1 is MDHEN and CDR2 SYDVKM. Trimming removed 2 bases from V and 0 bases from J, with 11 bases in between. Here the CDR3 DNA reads TGTGCCAGCAGTTTAAGGGACGGACTCTCTGGGGCCAACGTCCTGACTTTC. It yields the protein CASSLRDGLSGANVLTF.

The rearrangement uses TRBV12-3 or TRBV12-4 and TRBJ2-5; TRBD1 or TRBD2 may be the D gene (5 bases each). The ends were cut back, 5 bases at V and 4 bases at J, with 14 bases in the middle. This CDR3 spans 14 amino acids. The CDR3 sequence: CASSLTRGAETQYF. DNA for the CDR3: TGTGCCAGCAGTCTCACTAGGGGTGCAGAGACCCAGTACTTC.

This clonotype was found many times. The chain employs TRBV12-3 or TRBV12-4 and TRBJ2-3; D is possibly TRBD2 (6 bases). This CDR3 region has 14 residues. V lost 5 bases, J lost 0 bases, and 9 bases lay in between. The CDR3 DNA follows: TGTGCCAGCAGTCCTGCGGGGAGCACAGATACGCAGTATTTT. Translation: CASSPAGSTDTQYF.

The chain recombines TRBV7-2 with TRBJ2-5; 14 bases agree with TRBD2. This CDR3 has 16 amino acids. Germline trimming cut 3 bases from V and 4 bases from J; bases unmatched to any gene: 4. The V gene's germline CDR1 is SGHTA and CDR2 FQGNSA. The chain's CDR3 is CASSLGLAGVRETQYF. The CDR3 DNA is TGTGCCAGCAGCTTGGGACTAGCGGGAGTACGAGAGACCCAGTACTTC.

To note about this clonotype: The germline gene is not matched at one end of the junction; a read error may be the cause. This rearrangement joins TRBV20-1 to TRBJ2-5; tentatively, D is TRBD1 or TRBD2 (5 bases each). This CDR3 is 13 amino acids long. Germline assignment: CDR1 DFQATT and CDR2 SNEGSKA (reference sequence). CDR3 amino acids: CSATGTRQESQYF. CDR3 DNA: TGCAGTGCCACCGGGACGCGGCAAGAGAGCCAGTACTTC.

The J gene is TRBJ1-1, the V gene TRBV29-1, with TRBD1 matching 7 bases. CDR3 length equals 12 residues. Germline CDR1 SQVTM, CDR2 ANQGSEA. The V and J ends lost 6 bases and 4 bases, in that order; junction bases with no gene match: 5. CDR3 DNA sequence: TGCAGCGTCTCACAGGGGAGCACTGAAGCTTTCTTT. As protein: CSVSQGSTEAFF. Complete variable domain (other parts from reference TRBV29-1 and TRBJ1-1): SAVISQKPSRDICQRGTSLTIQCQVDSQVTMMFWYRQQPGQSLTLIATANQGSEATYESGFVIDKFPISRPNLTFSTLTVSNMSPEDSSIYLCSVSQGSTEAFFGQGTRLTVV.

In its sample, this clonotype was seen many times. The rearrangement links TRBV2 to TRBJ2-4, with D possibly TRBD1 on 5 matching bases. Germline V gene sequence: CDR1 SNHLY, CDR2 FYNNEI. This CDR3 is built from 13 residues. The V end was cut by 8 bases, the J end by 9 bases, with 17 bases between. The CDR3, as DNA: TGTGCCAGCCAATTTATACAGGTCGGCATTCAGTACTTC. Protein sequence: CASQFIQVGIQYF. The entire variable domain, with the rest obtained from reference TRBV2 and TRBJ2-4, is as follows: EPEVTQTPSHQVTQMGQEVILRCVPISNHLYFYWYRQILGQKVEFLVSFYNNEISEKSEIFDDQFSVERPDGSNFTLKIRSTKLEDSAMYFCASQFIQVGIQYFGAGTRLSVL.

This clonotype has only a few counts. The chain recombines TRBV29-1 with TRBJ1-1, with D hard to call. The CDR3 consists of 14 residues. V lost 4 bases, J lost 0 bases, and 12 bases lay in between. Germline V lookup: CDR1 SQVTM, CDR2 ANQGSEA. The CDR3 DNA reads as TGCAGCGTTGCTCTTCGGGCTGTGAACACTGAAGCTTTCTTT. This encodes CSVALRAVNTEAFF.

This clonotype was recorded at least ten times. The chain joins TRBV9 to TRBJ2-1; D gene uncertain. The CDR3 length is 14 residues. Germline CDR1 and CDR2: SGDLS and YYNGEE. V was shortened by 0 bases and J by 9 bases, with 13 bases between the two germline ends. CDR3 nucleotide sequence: TGTGCCAGCAGCGTAGTGTGGGGTGCGGTTGAGCAGTTCTTC. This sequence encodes CASSVVWGAVEQFF.